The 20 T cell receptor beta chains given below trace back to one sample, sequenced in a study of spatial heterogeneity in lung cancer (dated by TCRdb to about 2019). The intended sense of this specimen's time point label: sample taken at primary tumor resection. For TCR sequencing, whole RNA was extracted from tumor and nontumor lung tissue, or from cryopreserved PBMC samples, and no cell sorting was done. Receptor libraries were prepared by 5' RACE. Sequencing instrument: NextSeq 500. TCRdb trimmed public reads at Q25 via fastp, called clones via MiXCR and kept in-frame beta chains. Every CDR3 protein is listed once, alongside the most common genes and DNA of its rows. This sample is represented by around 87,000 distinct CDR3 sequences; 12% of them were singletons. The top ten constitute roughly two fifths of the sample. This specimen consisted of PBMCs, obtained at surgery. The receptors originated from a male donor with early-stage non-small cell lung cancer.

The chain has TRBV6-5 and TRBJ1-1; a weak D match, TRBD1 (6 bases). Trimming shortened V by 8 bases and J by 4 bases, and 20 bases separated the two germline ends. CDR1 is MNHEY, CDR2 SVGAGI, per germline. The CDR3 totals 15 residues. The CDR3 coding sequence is TGTGCCAGCTCGCTTCCACAGGGCCGGGGCACTGAAGCTTTCTTT. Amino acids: CASSLPQGRGTEAFF.

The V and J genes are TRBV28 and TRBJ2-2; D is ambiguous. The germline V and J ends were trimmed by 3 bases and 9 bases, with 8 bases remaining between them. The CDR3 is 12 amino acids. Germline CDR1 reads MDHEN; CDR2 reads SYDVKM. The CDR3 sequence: CASSLATRELFF. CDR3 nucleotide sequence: TGTGCCAGCAGTTTGGCCACTCGGGAGCTGTTTTTT.

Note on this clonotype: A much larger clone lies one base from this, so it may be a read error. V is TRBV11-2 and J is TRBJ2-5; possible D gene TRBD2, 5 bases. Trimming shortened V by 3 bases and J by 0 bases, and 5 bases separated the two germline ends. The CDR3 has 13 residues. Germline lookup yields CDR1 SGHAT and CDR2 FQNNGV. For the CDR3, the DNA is TGTGCCAGCAGCTTCGGGAACCAAGAGACCCAGTACTTC. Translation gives CASSFGNQETQYF. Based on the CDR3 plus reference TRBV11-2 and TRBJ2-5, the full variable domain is EAGVAQSPRYKIIEKRQSVAFWCNPISGHATLYWYQQILGQGPKLLIQFQNNGVVDDSQLPKDRFSAERLKGVDSTLKIQPAKLEDSAVYLCASSFGNQETQYFGPGTRLLVL.

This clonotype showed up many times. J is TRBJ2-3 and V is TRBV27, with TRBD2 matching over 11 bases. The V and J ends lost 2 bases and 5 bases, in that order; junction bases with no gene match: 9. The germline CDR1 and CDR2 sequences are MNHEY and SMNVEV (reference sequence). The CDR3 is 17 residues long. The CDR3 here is CASSLRSSGGVLDTQYF. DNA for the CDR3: TGTGCCAGCAGTTTAAGGAGTAGCGGGGGGGTACTAGATACGCAGTATTTT.

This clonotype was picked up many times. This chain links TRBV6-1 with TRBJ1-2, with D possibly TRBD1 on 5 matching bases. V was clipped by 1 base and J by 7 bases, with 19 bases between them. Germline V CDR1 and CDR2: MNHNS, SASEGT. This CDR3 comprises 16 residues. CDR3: CASSEETARVESGYTF. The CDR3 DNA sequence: TGTGCCAGCAGTGAAGAGACCGCCAGGGTAGAATCTGGCTACACCTTC.

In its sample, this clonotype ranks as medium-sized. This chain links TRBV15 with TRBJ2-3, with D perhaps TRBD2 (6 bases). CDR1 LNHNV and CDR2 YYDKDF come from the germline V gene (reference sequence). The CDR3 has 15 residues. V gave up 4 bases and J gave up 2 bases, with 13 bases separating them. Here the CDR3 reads CATSIRASATDTQYF. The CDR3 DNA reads TGTGCCACCAGCATACGGGCTAGCGCCACAGATACGCAGTATTTT.

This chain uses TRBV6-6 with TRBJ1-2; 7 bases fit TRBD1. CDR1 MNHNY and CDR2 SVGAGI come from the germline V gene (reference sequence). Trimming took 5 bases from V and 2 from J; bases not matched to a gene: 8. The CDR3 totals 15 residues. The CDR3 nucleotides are TGTGCCAGCAGTGCAGGGGGGTTCGCAAACTATGGCTACACCTTC. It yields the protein CASSAGGFANYGYTF.

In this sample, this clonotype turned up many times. The chain's CDR3 is CASSLSPDRGTYGYTF. In DNA, the CDR3 is TGCGCCAGCAGCCTCTCCCCGGACAGGGGCACCTATGGCTACACCTTC. The genes are TRBV5-1 and TRBJ1-2, with 9 bases that match TRBD1. Germline V CDR1 and CDR2: SGHRS, YFSETQ. The J segment lost 4 bases and the V segment lost 4 bases, leaving 11 bases of the junction unmatched. This CDR3 is built from 16 residues.

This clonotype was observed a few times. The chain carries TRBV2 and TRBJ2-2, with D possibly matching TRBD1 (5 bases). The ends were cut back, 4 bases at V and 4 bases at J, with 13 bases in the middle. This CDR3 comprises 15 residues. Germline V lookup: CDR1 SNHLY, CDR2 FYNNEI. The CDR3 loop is CASSVNRILTGELFF. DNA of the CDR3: TGTGCCAGCAGTGTAAACAGGATTCTCACCGGGGAGCTGTTTTTT.

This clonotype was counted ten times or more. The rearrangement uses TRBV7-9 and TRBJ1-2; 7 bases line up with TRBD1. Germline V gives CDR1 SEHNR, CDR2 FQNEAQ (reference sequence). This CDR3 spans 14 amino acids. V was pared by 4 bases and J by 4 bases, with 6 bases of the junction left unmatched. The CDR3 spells CASSSWTGGYGYTF. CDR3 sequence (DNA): TGTGCCAGCAGCTCGTGGACAGGTGGCTATGGCTACACCTTC.

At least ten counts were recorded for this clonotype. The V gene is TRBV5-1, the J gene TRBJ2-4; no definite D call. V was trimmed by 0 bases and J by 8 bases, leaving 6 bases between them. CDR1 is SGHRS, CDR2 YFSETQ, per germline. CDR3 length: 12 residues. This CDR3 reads CASSLDLDIQYF. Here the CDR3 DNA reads TGCGCCAGCAGCTTGGACCTCGACATTCAGTACTTC.

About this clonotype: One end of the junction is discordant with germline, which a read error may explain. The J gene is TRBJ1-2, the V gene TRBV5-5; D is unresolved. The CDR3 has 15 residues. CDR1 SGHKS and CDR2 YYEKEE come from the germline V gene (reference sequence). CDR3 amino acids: CASSLGQAPYYGYIF. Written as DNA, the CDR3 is TGTGCCAGCAGCTTGGGGCAGGCTCCGTACTATGGCTACATCTTC.

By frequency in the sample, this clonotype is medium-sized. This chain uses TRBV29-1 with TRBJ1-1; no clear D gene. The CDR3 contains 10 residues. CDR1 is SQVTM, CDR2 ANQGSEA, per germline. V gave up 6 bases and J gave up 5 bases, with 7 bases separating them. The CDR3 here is CSVLETEAFF. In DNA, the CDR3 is TGCAGCGTCCTGGAGACTGAAGCTTTCTTT. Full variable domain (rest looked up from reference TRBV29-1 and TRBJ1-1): SAVISQKPSRDICQRGTSLTIQCQVDSQVTMMFWYRQQPGQSLTLIATANQGSEATYESGFVIDKFPISRPNLTFSTLTVSNMSPEDSSIYLCSVLETEAFFGQGTRLTVV.

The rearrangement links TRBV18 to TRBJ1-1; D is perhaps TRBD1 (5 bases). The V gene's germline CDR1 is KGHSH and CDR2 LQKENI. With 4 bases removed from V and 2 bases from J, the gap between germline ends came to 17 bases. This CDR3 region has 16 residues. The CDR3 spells CASSLIPGTANTEAFF. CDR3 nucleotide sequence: TGTGCCAGCTCACTCATCCCCGGGACGGCTAACACTGAAGCTTTCTTT.

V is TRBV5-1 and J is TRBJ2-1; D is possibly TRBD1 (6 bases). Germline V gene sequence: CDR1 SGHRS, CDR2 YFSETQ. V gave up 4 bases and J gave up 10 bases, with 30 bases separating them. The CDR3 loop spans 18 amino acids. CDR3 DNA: TGCGCCAGCAGCGTGGATGGCCGGGAAGCAGGGGATTCTAAGGAGCAGTTCTTC. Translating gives CASSVDGREAGDSKEQFF.

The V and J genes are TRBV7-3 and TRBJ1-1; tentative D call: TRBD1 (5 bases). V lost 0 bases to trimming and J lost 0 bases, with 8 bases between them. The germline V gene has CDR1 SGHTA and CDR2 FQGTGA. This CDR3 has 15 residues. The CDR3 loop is CASSLTADMNTEAFF. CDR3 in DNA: TGTGCCAGCAGCTTAACCGCGGACATGAACACTGAAGCTTTCTTT.

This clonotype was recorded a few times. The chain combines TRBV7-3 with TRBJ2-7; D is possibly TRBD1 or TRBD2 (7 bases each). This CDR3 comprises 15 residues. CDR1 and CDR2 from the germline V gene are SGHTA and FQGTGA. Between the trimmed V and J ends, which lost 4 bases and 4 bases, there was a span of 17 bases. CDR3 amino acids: CASSSQGGAVYEQYF. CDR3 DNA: TGTGCCAGCAGCTCCCAGGGGGGGGCCGTATACGAGCAGTACTTC.

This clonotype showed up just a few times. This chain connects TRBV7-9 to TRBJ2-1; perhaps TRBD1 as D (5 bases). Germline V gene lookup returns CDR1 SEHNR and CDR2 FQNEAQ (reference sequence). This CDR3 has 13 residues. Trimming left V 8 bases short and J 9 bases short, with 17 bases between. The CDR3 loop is CASSWGAQAEQFF. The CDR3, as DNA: TGTGCCAGCTCATGGGGCGCTCAGGCTGAGCAGTTCTTC.

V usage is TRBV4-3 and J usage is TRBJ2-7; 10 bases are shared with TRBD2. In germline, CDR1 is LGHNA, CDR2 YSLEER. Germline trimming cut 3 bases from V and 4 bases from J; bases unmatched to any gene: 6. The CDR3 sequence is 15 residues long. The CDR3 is CASSHLLAGEYEQYF. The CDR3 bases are TGCGCCAGCAGCCACCTCCTAGCGGGAGAATACGAGCAGTACTTC.

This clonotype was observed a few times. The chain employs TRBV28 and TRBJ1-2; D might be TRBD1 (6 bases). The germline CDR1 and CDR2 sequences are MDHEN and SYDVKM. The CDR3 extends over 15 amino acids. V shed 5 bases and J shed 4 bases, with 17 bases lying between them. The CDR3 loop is CASSVLTGLGYGYTF. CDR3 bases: TGTGCCAGCAGTGTGCTAACAGGGCTCGGCTATGGCTACACCTTC.